Sequencing of this T cell receptor (beta chain) was carried out in a study of cytomegalovirus exposure and HLA in healthy donors. Trimming cost V 8 bases and J 6 bases, with 16 bases left between them. The CDR3 runs 12 residues. Germline-derived CDR1 and CDR2 are GTSNPN and SVGIG (reference sequence). Primers included in the PCR were 60 Vbeta and 13 Jbeta primers. Per the original data handling: Some 10 million of the roughly 80 million unique TCR beta chains counted in a later analysis were shared. Produced via immunoSEQ multiplex PCR; TCRdb's table is partial and in-frame only. Clone size and V and J calls were adopted from that table, with D and trimming inferred from the DNA. Its table lists approximately 58,000 clones.

The chain recombines TRBV30 with TRBJ1-1; D not resolved. The TCR sequence derives from a woman under 30 in good health and CMV-seronegative. The sample was PBMCs. The CDR3 protein is CARERAGAEAFF. The CDR3 DNA reads TGTGCCCGAGAAAGGGCGGGCGCTGAAGCTTTCTTT. The complete variable domain, with remaining parts taken from reference TRBV30 and TRBJ1-1, reads SQTIHQWPATLVQPVGSPLSLECTVEGTSNPNLYWYRQAAGRGLQLLFYSVGIGQISSEVPQNLSASRPQDRQFILSSKKLLLSDSGFYLCARERAGAEAFFGQGTRLTVV.